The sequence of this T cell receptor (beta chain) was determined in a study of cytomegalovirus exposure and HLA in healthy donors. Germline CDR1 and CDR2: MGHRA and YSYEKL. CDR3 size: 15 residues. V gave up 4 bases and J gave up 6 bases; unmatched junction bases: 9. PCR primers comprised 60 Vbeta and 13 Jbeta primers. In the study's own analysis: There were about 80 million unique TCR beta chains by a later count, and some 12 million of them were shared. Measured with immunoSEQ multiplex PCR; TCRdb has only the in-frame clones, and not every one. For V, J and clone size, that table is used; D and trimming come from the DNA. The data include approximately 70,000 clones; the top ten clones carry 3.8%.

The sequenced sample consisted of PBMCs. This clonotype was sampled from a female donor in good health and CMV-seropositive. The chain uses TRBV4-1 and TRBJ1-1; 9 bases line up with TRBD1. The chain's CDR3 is CASSPTGTGRSEAFF. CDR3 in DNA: TGCGCCAGCAGCCCAACCGGGACAGGGAGGTCTGAAGCTTTCTTT.